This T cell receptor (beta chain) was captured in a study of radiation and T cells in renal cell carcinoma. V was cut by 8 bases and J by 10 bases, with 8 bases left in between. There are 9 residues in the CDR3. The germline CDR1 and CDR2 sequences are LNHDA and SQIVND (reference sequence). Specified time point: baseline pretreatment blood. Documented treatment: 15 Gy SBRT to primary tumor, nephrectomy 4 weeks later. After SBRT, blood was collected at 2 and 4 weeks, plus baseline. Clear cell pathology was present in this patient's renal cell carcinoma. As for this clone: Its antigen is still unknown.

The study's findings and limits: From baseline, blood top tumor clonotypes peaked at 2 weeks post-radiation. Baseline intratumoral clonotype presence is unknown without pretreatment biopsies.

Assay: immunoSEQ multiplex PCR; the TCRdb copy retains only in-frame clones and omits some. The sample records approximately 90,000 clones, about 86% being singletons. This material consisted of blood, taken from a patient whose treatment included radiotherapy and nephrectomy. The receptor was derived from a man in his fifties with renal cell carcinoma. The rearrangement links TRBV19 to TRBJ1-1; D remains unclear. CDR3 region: CASPPGAFF. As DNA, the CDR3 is TGTGCCAGTCCTCCGGGAGCTTTCTTT.